The 4 T cell receptor beta chains presented below share a single source sample, sequenced in a study of OX40 agonist ivuxolimab in advanced cancers. Using immunoSEQ multiplex PCR, the repertoire was profiled, and TCRdb retains in-frame clones only, with some absent. The sample holds more than 65,000 clones, 84% seen once. The source material was CD4+ or CD8+ T cells sorted from blood, sampled in a trial of the OX40 agonist ivuxolimab. These receptors were taken from an adult with an advanced solid tumor such as melanoma, head and neck, liver or kidney cancer.

The rearrangement uses TRBV2 and TRBJ2-6; D is perhaps TRBD1 (6 bases). The germline V gene has CDR1 SNHLY and CDR2 FYNNEI. The V gene lost 4 bases and the J gene lost 8 bases, with 9 bases spanning the gap. This CDR3 region has 13 residues. The CDR3 region is CASSGGTTNVLTF. The CDR3, as DNA: TGTGCCAGCAGTGGAGGGACAACCAACGTCCTGACTTTC.

This chain connects TRBV7-2 to TRBJ1-5; D is ambiguous. V shed 0 bases and J shed 5 bases, with 5 bases lying between them. Germline V gene data show CDR1 as SGHTA and CDR2 as FQGNSA. The CDR3 sequence is 13 residues long. CDR3 protein: CASSLAVDQPQHF. The CDR3 DNA sequence: TGTGCCAGCAGCTTAGCAGTTGATCAGCCCCAGCATTTT.

The rearrangement joins TRBV19 to TRBJ1-2; 7 positions agree with TRBD1. The CDR3 length is 13 residues. J lost 8 bases, V lost 5 bases, and 8 bases had no gene match. Germline loops: CDR1 LNHDA, CDR2 SQIVND (reference sequence). In DNA form, the CDR3 reads TGTGCCAGTAGTCTCCGACAGGGAGGAGGCTACACCTTC. This gives the protein CASSLRQGGGYTF.

V is TRBV4-3 and J is TRBJ1-6; D is possibly TRBD1 (6 bases). In germline, CDR1 is LGHNA, CDR2 YSLEER. The CDR3 spans 14 residues. Deletions cut 0 bases from V and 8 bases from J, with 8 bases between. CDR3 nucleotides: TGCGCCAGCAGCCAAGAGGGACAATATTCACCCCTCCACTTT. The encoded protein is CASSQEGQYSPLHF.